This TCR beta chain was captured by sequencing in a study of T cell changes during pregnancy in multiple sclerosis. The protocol was immunoSEQ multiplex PCR, while the TCRdb copy is restricted to in-frame clones and leaves out a portion. Among around 63,000 clones listed, 92% were seen once. Germline V gene lookup returns CDR1 SGHRS and CDR2 YFSETQ. The ends lost 0 bases at V and 1 base at J; junction bases unmatched: 0. The CDR3 extends over 16 amino acids. The clonotype comes from a female donor with multiple sclerosis, enrolled in a pregnancy study. The sample consisted of peripheral blood, taken after pregnancy. The chain employs TRBV5-1 and TRBJ2-2; 10 nucleotides agree with TRBD2. The CDR3 is CASSLASGGNTGELFF. Written as DNA, the CDR3 is TGCGCCAGCAGCTTGGCTAGCGGGGGGAACACCGGGGAGCTGTTTTTT.